This T cell receptor beta chain is from a study of cytomegalovirus exposure and HLA in healthy donors. Study-wide results and caveats: An ancestry cluster, one associated with Asian ancestry, reportedly showed fewer N-insertions than the 666-donor mean in a later analysis.

The PCR had 60 Vbeta and 13 Jbeta primers. Assay: immunoSEQ multiplex PCR; the TCRdb copy retains only in-frame clones and omits some. The sample includes 85,000 to 100,000 clones, around four fifths of them seen just once. Concerning this clone: Its target is not known.

The CDR3 has 13 residues. In germline, CDR1 is SGHKS, CDR2 YYEKEE (reference sequence). The V and J ends lost 2 bases and 9 bases, in that order; junction bases with no gene match: 4. The sequence derives from a female donor in good health and CMV-seropositive. Sequenced input: PBMCs. This chain joins TRBV5-5 and TRBJ1-5; 8 bases are a match to TRBD1. CDR3 sequence (DNA): TGTGCCAGCAGCTTAAGGACAGGGACGCCCCAGCATTTT. This sequence encodes CASSLRTGTPQHF.